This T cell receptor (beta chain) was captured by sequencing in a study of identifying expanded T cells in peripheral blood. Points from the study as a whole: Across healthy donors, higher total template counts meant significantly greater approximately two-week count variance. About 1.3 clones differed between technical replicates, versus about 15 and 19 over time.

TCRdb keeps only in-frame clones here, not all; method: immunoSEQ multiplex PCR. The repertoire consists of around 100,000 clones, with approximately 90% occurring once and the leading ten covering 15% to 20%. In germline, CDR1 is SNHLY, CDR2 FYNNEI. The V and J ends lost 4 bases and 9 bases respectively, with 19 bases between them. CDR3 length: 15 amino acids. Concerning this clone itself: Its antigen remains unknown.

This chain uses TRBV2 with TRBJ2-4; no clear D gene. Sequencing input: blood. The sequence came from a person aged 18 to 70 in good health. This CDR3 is CASSAISRTAAIQYF. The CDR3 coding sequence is TGTGCCAGCAGTGCCATTAGCAGGACGGCTGCCATTCAGTACTTC. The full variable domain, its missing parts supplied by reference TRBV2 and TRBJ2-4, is EPEVTQTPSHQVTQMGQEVILRCVPISNHLYFYWYRQILGQKVEFLVSFYNNEISEKSEIFDDQFSVERPDGSNFTLKIRSTKLEDSAMYFCASSAISRTAAIQYFGAGTRLSVL.